These T cell receptor beta chains were read from a single sample in a study of T cell repertoires in cytomegalovirus infection. TCRdb fed the reads into MiXCR, producing one record per CDR3 protein. The sample consists of 250,000 to 300,000 distinct CDR3 sequences, 15% to 20% of them appearing once. Input material: CD8+ T cells from PBMCs. All receptors come from a human donor in good health (CMV status not recorded). Some clones in this sample may be carry-over from other donors' samples. Each CDR3 is given with its conserved first and last residue. The D gene is left open where the match is weak. Clone size, where shown, is once, few, many, or a class for clones that have expanded.

J gene | D gene | clone size | V gene | CDR3 DNA | CDR3 protein
TRBJ1-3 | TRBD1 | NA | TRBV7-9 | TGTGCCAGCAGTCTGGGACAGGGGTTCGTGGGCTCTGGAAACACCATATATTTT | CASSLGQGFVGSGNTIYF
TRBJ2-1 | TRBD1 | few | TRBV20-1 | TGCAGTGCTAGAGATAAGGACAGGGGGGCACTTGGTGAGCAGTTCTTC | CSARDKDRGALGEQFF
TRBJ2-7 | TRBD1 | many | TRBV7-9 | TGTGCCAGCAGCCCCCCCGACAGGGGCGGCTACGAGCAGTACTTC | CASSPPDRGGYEQYF
TRBJ2-5 | TRBD1 | few | TRBV19 | TGTGCCAGTAGTATTGCAGGGGGCGGACGAGAGACCCAGTACTTC | CASSIAGGGRETQYF
TRBJ1-2 | NA | NA | TRBV19 | TGTGCCAGTAGTAACCAGGCGACCTCTAACTATGGCTACACCTTC | CASSNQATSNYGYTF
TRBJ2-1 | TRBD1 | many | TRBV7-2 | TGTGCCAGCAGACGACAGGGAGAGATCTACAATGAGCAGTTCTTC | CASRRQGEIYNEQFF
TRBJ2-2 | NA | few | TRBV29-1 | TGCAGCGTTGGCCCGAACACCGGGGAGCTGTTTTTT | CSVGPNTGELFF
TRBJ1-5 | NA | NA | TRBV7-9 | TGTGCCAGCAGCTTAGAGCAGGGTGGGCCCCAGCATTTT | CASSLEQGGPQHF
TRBJ1-2 | NA | many | TRBV12-3/TRBV12-4 | TGTGCCAGCAGTTTCTGGCAGGGGACTTCCCATGGCTACACCTTC | CASSFWQGTSHGYTF
TRBJ1-6 | NA | NA | TRBV20-1 | TGCAGTGCTAGACGGCAGGGTGGCCCTAATTCACCCCTCCACTTT | CSARRQGGPNSPLHF
TRBJ2-3 | NA | few | TRBV29-1 | TGCAGCGTGGCAGAGGGTACAAGCACAGATACGCAGTATTTT | CSVAEGTSTDTQYF
TRBJ2-3 | NA | NA | TRBV2 | TGTGCCAGCAGTTCGGCGGGGGCGTCCACAGATACGCAGTATTTT | CASSSAGASTDTQYF
TRBJ2-3 | TRBD1 | NA | TRBV12-3/TRBV12-4 | TGTGCCAGCAGCCAGCCGACAGGGGTTACGCAGTATTTT | CASSQPTGVTQYF
TRBJ2-1 | NA | NA | TRBV27 | TGTGCCAGCAGTCTCGCGGGACTGGACTACAATGAGCAGTTCTTC | CASSLAGLDYNEQFF
TRBJ2-1 | TRBD1 | many | TRBV7-3 | TGTGCCAGCAGCTCAAAGGACAGGGGGCTATTCAATGAGCAGTTCTTC | CASSSKDRGLFNEQFF
TRBJ2-1 | TRBD2 | few | TRBV20-1 | TGCAGTGCTAGGAGGACTAGCGGGGAGACATACAATGAGCAGTTCTTC | CSARRTSGETYNEQFF
TRBJ1-1 | NA | few | TRBV28 | TGTGCCAGCAGTTTTGGGGTACGGAACACTGAAGCTTTCTTT | CASSFGVRNTEAFF
TRBJ2-1 | NA | few | TRBV4-3 | TGCGCCAGCAGCCAAGATTGGATTGAGGGAGGCTCCTACAATGAGCAGTTCTTC | CASSQDWIEGGSYNEQFF
TRBJ1-2 | NA | NA | TRBV28 | TGTGCCAGCAGTTTATTTCCAACCTACACCTTC | CASSLFPTYTF
TRBJ2-2 | TRBD1 | many | TRBV7-6 | TGTGCCAGCAGCTGGTCCCCCAACAGGGGAACGTCCGGGGAGCTGTTTTTT | CASSWSPNRGTSGELFF
TRBJ2-1 | NA | many | TRBV7-8 | TGTGCCAGCAGCTTAGTCGTGTCCTCTGAGCAGTTCTTC | CASSLVVSSEQFF
TRBJ1-4 | NA | few | TRBV5-1 | TGCGCCAGCAGCGCGGAGGGGGTCAATAATGAAAAACTGTTTTTT | CASSAEGVNNEKLFF
TRBJ2-1 | TRBD1 | NA | TRBV6-8 | TGTGCCAGCAGTTACTCGCCCGGGACAGGGGACAATGAGCAGTTCTTC | CASSYSPGTGDNEQFF
TRBJ1-6 | NA | many | TRBV7-8 | TGTGCCAGCAGCTTAGGGGGTTTGGGTTCACCCCTCCACTTT | CASSLGGLGSPLHF
TRBJ2-7 | NA | many | TRBV7-9 | TGTGCCAGCAGCCATGAGGGGTCCGTACGGGAGCAGTACTTC | CASSHEGSVREQYF
TRBJ2-3 | NA | NA | TRBV10-3 | TGTGCCACTGCCGCAGATACGCAGTATTTT | CATAADTQYF
TRBJ1-1 | NA | NA | TRBV27 | TGTGCCAGCAGTTTACTGGGGGGTATGAACACTGAAGCTTTCTTT | CASSLLGGMNTEAFF
TRBJ2-4 | TRBD2 | few | TRBV4-1 | TGCGCCAGCAGCCCGTATCGAGAAGCGGGGGGGTCCAGCAAAAACATTCAGTACTTC | CASSPYREAGGSSKNIQYF
TRBJ2-2 | NA | NA | TRBV4-2 | TGTGCCAGCAGCCAAGCCAGCGACGAGAACACCGGGGAGCTGTTTTTT | CASSQASDENTGELFF
TRBJ1-2 | TRBD1 | many | TRBV28 | TGTGCCAGCAGTGAGGGAAAACGGGACAGGGACGCCTCTAACTATGGCTACACCTTC | CASSEGKRDRDASNYGYTF
TRBJ2-3 | TRBD2 | many | TRBV7-6 | TGTGCCAGCGGCGGGGGGGGCGCAGATACGCAGTATTTT | CASGGGGADTQYF
TRBJ1-1 | NA | few | TRBV7-9 | TGTGCCAGCAGCTTAGGGACGGACGCTTTCTTT | CASSLGTDAFF
TRBJ2-3 | NA | few | TRBV11-2 | TGTGCCAGCAGCTTAGAGTTCCCCGGGATGGGCACAGATACGCAGTATTTT | CASSLEFPGMGTDTQYF
TRBJ1-1 | NA | few | TRBV5-6 | TGTGCCAGCAGCTTGTCCCCAGGAGGGGACACTGAAGCTTTCTTT | CASSLSPGGDTEAFF
TRBJ2-1 | NA | few | TRBV28 | TGTGCCAGCAGTTTAGTATCTACCTACAATGAGCAGTTCTTC | CASSLVSTYNEQFF
TRBJ2-2 | TRBD1 | many | TRBV7-8 | TGTGCCAGCAGCTGGCACCGGGACAGGGAGAACACCGGGGAGCTGTTTTTT | CASSWHRDRENTGELFF
TRBJ2-2 | NA | NA | TRBV5-4 | TGTGCCAGCAGCTTTAGGCAGGGGACCACCGGGGAGCTGTTTTTT | CASSFRQGTTGELFF
TRBJ2-1 | TRBD1 | many | TRBV7-2 | TGTGCCAGCAGCCAACCGCGACAGGGGGTCCATGAGCAGTTCTTC | CASSQPRQGVHEQFF
TRBJ2-7 | NA | many | TRBV6-5 | TGTGCCAGCAGCAACGGAGGGGGATCCTACGAGCAGTACTTC | CASSNGGGSYEQYF
TRBJ1-2 | TRBD1 | NA | TRBV6-1 | TGTGCCAGCAGGCTTGGACAGGGGCGCTACACCTTC | CASRLGQGRYTF
TRBJ2-7 | TRBD1 | few | TRBV29-1 | TGCAGCGTTTTTGTTCGGGACAGCGATTCCTACGAGCAGTACTTC | CSVFVRDSDSYEQYF